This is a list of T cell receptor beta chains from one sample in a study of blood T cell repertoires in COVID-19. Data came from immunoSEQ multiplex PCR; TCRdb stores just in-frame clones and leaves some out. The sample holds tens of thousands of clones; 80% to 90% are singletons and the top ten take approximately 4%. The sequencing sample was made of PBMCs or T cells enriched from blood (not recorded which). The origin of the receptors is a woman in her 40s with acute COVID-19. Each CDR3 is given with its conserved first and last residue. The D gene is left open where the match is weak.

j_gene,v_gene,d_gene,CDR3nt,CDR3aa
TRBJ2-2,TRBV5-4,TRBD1,TGTGCCAGCAGCTGGGGGGACAGGTACGACGGGGAGCTGTTTTTT,CASSWGDRYDGELFF
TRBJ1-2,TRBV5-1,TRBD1,TGCGCCAGCAGCTTGGGCGACAGGGGGAACTATGGCTACACCTTC,CASSLGDRGNYGYTF
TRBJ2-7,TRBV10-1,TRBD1,TGCGCCAGCAGTGGAGGACAGGGAGGTTACTACGAGCAGTACTTC,CASSGGQGGYYEQYF
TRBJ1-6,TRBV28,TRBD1,TGTGCCAGCAAACCACAGGGGAGCTCCTATAATTCACCCCTCCACTTT,CASKPQGSSYNSPLHF
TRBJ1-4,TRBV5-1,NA,TGCGCCAGCAGCTCTCTGGGGGGAGGCTCGGCTAATGAAAAACTGTTTTTT,CASSSLGGGSANEKLFF
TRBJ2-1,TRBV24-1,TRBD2,TGTGCCACCGTGGCGGGGGGTGCTTACAATGAGCAGTTCTTC,CATVAGGAYNEQFF
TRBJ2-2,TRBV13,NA,TGTGCCAGTAACCAGGAAGGGGGTACCGGGGAGCTGTTTTTT,CASNQEGGTGELFF
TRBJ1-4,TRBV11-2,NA,TGTGCCAGCAGCTTAGGGGCGATTTCAACTAATGAAAAACTGTTTTTT,CASSLGAISTNEKLFF
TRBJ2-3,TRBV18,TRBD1,TGTGCCAGCTCACCATTGACAGGGGGCGGCACAGATACGCAGTATTTT,CASSPLTGGGTDTQYF
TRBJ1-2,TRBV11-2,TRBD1,TGTGCCAGCAGCCCGGGACAGTGGGACTATGGCTACACCTTC,CASSPGQWDYGYTF
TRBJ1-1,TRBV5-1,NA,TGCGCCAGCAGCTTGGCCGGACAGATTAACACTGAAGCTTTCTTT,CASSLAGQINTEAFF
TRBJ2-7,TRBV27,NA,TGTGCCAGCAGTCCAGGTCCTTTCTCCTACGAGCAGTACTTC,CASSPGPFSYEQYF
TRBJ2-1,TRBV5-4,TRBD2,TGTGCCAGCAGCTTTGGACTAGCGGGAGGCCGCTACAATGAGCAGTTCTTC,CASSFGLAGGRYNEQFF